The rows below give T cell receptor beta chains drawn from one sample of a study of T-cell reconstitution after alpha-beta-depleted transplantation in children. Each CDR3 protein is one row after TCRdb ran MiXCR on the PCR reads. Seen here are hundreds of thousands of distinct CDR3 sequences, roughly a sixth observed once, and the top ten hold around 45%. The sample consisted of PBMCs, mostly from graft donor cells, taken 360 days after TCRalphabeta/CD19-depleted stem cell transplant. Every receptor here comes from a male patient aged 2-9 years who had a stem cell transplant for acute lymphoblastic leukemia, so the T cells may come from the graft donor. Each CDR3 is given with its conserved first and last residue. The D gene is left open where the match is weak. Clone size is stated in some rows and not others, as once, few, many or a class when expanded.

clone size: NA
J gene: TRBJ2-7
V gene: TRBV2
D gene: NA
CDR3 protein: CASRVGLLYEQYF
CDR3 DNA: TGTGCCAGCAGGGTCGGACTACTCTACGAGCAGTACTTC

clone size: NA
J gene: TRBJ1-5
V gene: TRBV30
D gene: TRBD1
CDR3 protein: CAWAGQGRGPQHF
CDR3 DNA: TGTGCCTGGGCCGGACAGGGGAGAGGGCCCCAGCATTTT

clone size: NA
J gene: TRBJ2-2
V gene: TRBV2
D gene: TRBD1
CDR3 protein: CASRVDRATGELFF
CDR3 DNA: TGTGCCAGCAGGGTTGACAGGGCCACCGGGGAGCTGTTTTTT

clone size: NA
J gene: TRBJ2-1
V gene: TRBV6-1
D gene: NA
CDR3 protein: CASTPAGPGVPNEQFF
CDR3 DNA: TGTGCCAGCACTCCCGCGGGGCCAGGGGTACCCAATGAGCAGTTCTTC

clone size: few
J gene: TRBJ2-3
V gene: TRBV7-2
D gene: TRBD2
CDR3 protein: CASRRTSGGGLWNTQYF
CDR3 DNA: TGTGCCAGCAGACGGACTAGCGGGGGGGGGCTGTGGAATACGCAGTATTTT

clone size: many
J gene: TRBJ1-4
V gene: TRBV12-3/TRBV12-4
D gene: NA
CDR3 protein: CASSAGGEKLFF
CDR3 DNA: TGTGCCAGCAGCGCGGGGGGGGAAAAACTGTTTTTT

clone size: few
J gene: TRBJ2-1
V gene: TRBV12-3/TRBV12-4
D gene: NA
CDR3 protein: CASSFRVGSYNEQFF
CDR3 DNA: TGTGCCAGCAGTTTCCGGGTGGGATCTTACAATGAGCAGTTCTTC

clone size: NA
J gene: TRBJ1-5
V gene: TRBV7-8
D gene: NA
CDR3 protein: CASSQSIRGSSQPQHF
CDR3 DNA: TGTGCCAGCAGCCAATCAATAAGGGGATCCAGTCAGCCCCAGCATTTT

clone size: few
J gene: TRBJ1-1
V gene: TRBV12-3/TRBV12-4
D gene: TRBD1
CDR3 protein: CASSLTGDPNTEAFF
CDR3 DNA: TGTGCCAGCAGCCTCACAGGGGACCCGAACACTGAAGCTTTCTTT

clone size: NA
J gene: TRBJ2-1
V gene: TRBV7-9
D gene: NA
CDR3 protein: CASSLAQASDVNEQFF
CDR3 DNA: TGTGCCAGCAGCTTAGCGCAGGCTAGTGATGTCAATGAGCAGTTCTTC

clone size: many
J gene: TRBJ1-5
V gene: TRBV6-2/TRBV6-3
D gene: NA
CDR3 protein: CASSPMGSFPGQPQHF
CDR3 DNA: TGTGCCAGCAGCCCAATGGGCAGTTTCCCGGGACAGCCCCAGCATTTT

clone size: NA
J gene: TRBJ1-5
V gene: TRBV20-1
D gene: NA
CDR3 protein: CSARPGSSNQPQHF
CDR3 DNA: TGCAGTGCTAGACCAGGCAGTAGCAATCAGCCCCAGCATTTT

clone size: few
J gene: TRBJ2-2
V gene: TRBV6-1
D gene: TRBD1
CDR3 protein: CASRGQVPNTGELFF
CDR3 DNA: TGTGCCAGCAGAGGACAGGTTCCGAACACCGGGGAGCTGTTTTTT

clone size: once
J gene: TRBJ2-5
V gene: TRBV6-2/TRBV6-3
D gene: NA
CDR3 protein: CASTSGRIQETQYF
CDR3 DNA: TGTGCCAGCACCTCGGGTAGAATCCAAGAGACCCAGTACTTC

clone size: many
J gene: TRBJ2-7
V gene: TRBV28
D gene: NA
CDR3 protein: CASSFGGASYEQYF
CDR3 DNA: TGTGCCAGCAGTTTCGGGGGAGCCTCCTACGAGCAGTACTTC

clone size: NA
J gene: TRBJ2-3
V gene: TRBV20-1
D gene: TRBD2
CDR3 protein: CSAASGGGSTDTQYF
CDR3 DNA: TGCAGTGCCGCTAGCGGGGGGGGGAGCACAGATACGCAGTATTTT

clone size: few
J gene: TRBJ2-1
V gene: TRBV18
D gene: TRBD2
CDR3 protein: CASSPVAGANYNEQFF
CDR3 DNA: TGTGCCAGCTCACCAGTAGCGGGGGCGAACTACAATGAGCAGTTCTTC

clone size: NA
J gene: TRBJ1-2
V gene: TRBV5-1
D gene: NA
CDR3 protein: CASSFRGASAGDNYGYTF
CDR3 DNA: TGCGCCAGCAGCTTTCGAGGCGCTAGTGCAGGCGATAACTATGGCTACACCTTC

clone size: NA
J gene: TRBJ1-3
V gene: TRBV14
D gene: NA
CDR3 protein: CASSHPHHSGNTIYF
CDR3 DNA: TGTGCCAGCAGCCACCCGCACCACTCTGGAAACACCATATATTTT

clone size: many
J gene: TRBJ2-1
V gene: TRBV11-2
D gene: NA
CDR3 protein: CASSFSDYNEQFF
CDR3 DNA: TGTGCCAGCAGCTTCTCAGATTACAATGAGCAGTTCTTC

clone size: many
J gene: TRBJ2-2
V gene: TRBV7-2
D gene: NA
CDR3 protein: CASSLPRGTGELFF
CDR3 DNA: TGTGCCAGCAGCTTACCGCGGGGAACCGGGGAGCTGTTTTTT

clone size: NA
J gene: TRBJ2-2
V gene: TRBV6-2/TRBV6-3
D gene: NA
CDR3 protein: CASRGGGAGRGGELFF
CDR3 DNA: TGTGCCAGCAGGGGAGGGGGCGCTGGTCGAGGCGGGGAGCTGTTTTTT

clone size: few
J gene: TRBJ2-1
V gene: TRBV7-9
D gene: NA
CDR3 protein: CVVEGRGVEQFF
CDR3 DNA: TGTGTCGTGGAGGGGCGTGGGGTTGAGCAGTTCTTC

clone size: NA
J gene: TRBJ1-2
V gene: TRBV10-3
D gene: NA
CDR3 protein: CAISDGQSDGYTF
CDR3 DNA: TGTGCCATCAGCGACGGACAGTCTGATGGCTACACCTTC

clone size: NA
J gene: TRBJ1-4
V gene: TRBV21-1
D gene: NA
CDR3 protein: CASSKGSEEDGEKLFF
CDR3 DNA: TGTGCCAGCAGCAAAGGGTCGGAAGAGGATGGTGAAAAACTGTTTTTT

clone size: NA
J gene: TRBJ1-1
V gene: TRBV7-2
D gene: NA
CDR3 protein: CASTTAFPTEAFF
CDR3 DNA: TGTGCCAGCACGACCGCCTTCCCCACTGAAGCTTTCTTT

clone size: NA
J gene: TRBJ2-7
V gene: TRBV5-1
D gene: TRBD1
CDR3 protein: CASSLSTGVDEQYF
CDR3 DNA: TGCGCCAGCAGCTTGTCCACAGGGGTCGACGAGCAGTACTTC

clone size: many
J gene: TRBJ1-1
V gene: TRBV28
D gene: NA
CDR3 protein: CASRTGRMNTEAFF
CDR3 DNA: TGTGCCAGCAGAACGGGACGGATGAACACTGAAGCTTTCTTT